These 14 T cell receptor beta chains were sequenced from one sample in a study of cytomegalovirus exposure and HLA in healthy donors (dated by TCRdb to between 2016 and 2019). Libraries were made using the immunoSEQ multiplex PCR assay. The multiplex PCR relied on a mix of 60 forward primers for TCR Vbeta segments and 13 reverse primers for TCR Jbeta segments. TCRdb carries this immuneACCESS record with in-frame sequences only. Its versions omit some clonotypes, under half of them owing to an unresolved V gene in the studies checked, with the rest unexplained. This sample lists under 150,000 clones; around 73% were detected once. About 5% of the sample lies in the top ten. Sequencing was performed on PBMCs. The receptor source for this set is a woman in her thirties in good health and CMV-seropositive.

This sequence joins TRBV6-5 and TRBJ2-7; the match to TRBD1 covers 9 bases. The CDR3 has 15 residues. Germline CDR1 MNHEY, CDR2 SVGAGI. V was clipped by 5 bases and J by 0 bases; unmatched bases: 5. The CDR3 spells CASSMAGQGSYEQYF. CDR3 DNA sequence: TGTGCCAGCAGTATGGCGGGACAGGGCTCCTACGAGCAGTACTTC.

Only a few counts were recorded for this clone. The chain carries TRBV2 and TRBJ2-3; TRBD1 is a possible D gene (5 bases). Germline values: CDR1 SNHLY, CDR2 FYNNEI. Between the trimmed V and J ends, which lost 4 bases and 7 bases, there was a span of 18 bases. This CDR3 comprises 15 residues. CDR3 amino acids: CASSGGDWGKNTQYF. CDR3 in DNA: TGTGCCAGCAGTGGGGGCGACTGGGGTAAGAATACGCAGTATTTT.

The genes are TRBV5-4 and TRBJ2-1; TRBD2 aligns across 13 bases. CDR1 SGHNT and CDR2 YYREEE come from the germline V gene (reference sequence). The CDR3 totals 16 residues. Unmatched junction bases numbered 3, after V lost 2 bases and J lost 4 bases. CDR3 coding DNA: TGTGCCAGCAGCTTACTAGCGGGAGGGGCGTACAATGAGCAGTTCTTC. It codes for CASSLLAGGAYNEQFF.

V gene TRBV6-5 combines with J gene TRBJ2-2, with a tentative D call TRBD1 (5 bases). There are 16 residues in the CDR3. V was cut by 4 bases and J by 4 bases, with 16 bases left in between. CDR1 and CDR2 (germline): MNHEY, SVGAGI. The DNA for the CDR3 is TGTGCCAGCAGTTCCCCCTCCAGGGTAGGCACCGGGGAGCTGTTTTTT. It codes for CASSSPSRVGTGELFF.

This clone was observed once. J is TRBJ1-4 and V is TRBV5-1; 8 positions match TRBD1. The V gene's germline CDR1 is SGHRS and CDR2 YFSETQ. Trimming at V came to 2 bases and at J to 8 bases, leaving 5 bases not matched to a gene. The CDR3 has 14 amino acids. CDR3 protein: CASSFGQGGEKLFF. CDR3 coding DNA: TGCGCCAGCAGCTTCGGACAGGGTGGGGAAAAACTGTTTTTT.

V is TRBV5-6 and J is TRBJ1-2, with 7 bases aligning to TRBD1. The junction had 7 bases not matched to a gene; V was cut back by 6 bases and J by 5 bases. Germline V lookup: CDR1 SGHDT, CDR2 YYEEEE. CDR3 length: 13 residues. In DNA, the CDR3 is TGTGCCAGCACCCCAAACAGGGGTTATGGCTACACCTTC. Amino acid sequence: CASTPNRGYGYTF.

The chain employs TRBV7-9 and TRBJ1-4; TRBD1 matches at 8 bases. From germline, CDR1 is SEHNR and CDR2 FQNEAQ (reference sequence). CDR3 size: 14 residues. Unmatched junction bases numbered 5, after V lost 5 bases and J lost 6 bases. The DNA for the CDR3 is TGTGCCAGCAGCCCGGACAGGGTTTATGAAAAACTGTTTTTT. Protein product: CASSPDRVYEKLFF.

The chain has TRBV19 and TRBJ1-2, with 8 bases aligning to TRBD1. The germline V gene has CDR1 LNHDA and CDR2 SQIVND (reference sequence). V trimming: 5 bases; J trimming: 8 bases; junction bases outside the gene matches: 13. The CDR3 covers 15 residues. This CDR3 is CASSLTTGGHQGYTF. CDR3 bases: TGTGCCAGTAGTCTCACTACAGGGGGGCACCAGGGCTACACCTTC.

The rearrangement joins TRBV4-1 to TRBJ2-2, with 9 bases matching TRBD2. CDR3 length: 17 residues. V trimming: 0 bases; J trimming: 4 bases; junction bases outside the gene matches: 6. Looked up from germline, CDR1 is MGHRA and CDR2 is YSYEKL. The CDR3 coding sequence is TGCGCCAGCAGCCAAGATAGTTGGCGGGAGGGCACCGGGGAGCTGTTTTTT. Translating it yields CASSQDSWREGTGELFF.

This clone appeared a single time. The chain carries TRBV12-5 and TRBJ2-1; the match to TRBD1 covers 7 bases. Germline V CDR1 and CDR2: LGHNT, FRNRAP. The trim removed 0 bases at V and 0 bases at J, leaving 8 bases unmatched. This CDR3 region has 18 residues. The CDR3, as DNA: TGTGCTAGTGGTTTGGTACTGTGGACAGGAGGCTCCTACAATGAGCAGTTCTTC. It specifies CASGLVLWTGGSYNEQFF.

Here the CDR3 reads CASSSGDQGSQNYGYTF. The CDR3 region has the DNA TGTGCCAGCAGCTCAGGCGATCAGGGATCCCAAAACTATGGCTACACCTTC. The chain links TRBV7-9 to TRBJ1-2; possibly TRBD1 for D (5 bases). V was clipped by 4 bases and J by 2 bases, with 20 bases between them. This CDR3 spans 17 amino acids. Germline V gene lookup returns CDR1 SEHNR and CDR2 FQNEAQ (reference sequence). Together with reference TRBV7-9 and TRBJ1-2, the CDR3 gives the full variable domain: DTGVSQNPRHKITKRGQNVTFRCDPISEHNRLYWYRQTLGQGPEFLTYFQNEAQLEKSRLLSDRFSAERPKGSFSTLEIQRTEQGDSAMYLCASSSGDQGSQNYGYTFGSGTRLTVV.

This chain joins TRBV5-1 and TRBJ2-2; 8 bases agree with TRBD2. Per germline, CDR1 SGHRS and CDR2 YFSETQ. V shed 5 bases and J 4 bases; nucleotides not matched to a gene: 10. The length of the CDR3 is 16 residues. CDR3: CASSSGTSTLTGELFF. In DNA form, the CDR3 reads TGCGCCAGCAGTTCTGGGACTAGTACACTCACCGGGGAGCTGTTTTTT.

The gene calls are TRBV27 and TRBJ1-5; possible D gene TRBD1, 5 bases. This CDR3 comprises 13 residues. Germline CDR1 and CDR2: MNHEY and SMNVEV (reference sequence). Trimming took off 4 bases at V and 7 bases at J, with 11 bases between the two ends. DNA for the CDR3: TGTGCCAGCAGTTCCCAGGGTTTACAGCCCCAGCATTTT. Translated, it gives CASSSQGLQPQHF.

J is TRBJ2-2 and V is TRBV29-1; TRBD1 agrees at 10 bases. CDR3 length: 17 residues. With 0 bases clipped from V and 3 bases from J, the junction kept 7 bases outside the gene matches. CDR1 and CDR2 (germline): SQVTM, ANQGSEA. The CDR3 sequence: CSVEDSGQGSYTGELFF. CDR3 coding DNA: TGCAGCGTTGAAGATTCGGGACAGGGGTCTTACACCGGGGAGCTGTTTTTT.